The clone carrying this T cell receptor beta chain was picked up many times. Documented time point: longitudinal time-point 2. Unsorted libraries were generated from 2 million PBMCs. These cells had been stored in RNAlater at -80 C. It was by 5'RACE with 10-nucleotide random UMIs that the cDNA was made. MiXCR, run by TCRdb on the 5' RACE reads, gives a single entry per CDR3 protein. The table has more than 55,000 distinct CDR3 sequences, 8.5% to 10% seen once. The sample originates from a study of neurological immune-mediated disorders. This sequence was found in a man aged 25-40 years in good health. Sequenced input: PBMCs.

Here the CDR3 reads CASSLPQGGDQPQHF. CDR3 in DNA: TGTGCCAGCAGTCTACCACAGGGAGGGGATCAGCCCCAGCATTTT. The gene calls are TRBV2 and TRBJ1-5, with a weak D call TRBD1 (6 bases). CDR3 length equals 15 residues. Germline lookup yields CDR1 SNHLY and CDR2 FYNNEI. V lost 5 bases, J lost 5 bases, and 16 bases lay in between.